The subject of this entry is one T cell receptor beta chain. As yet, its antigen is unknown. Inclusion required at least two post-ART and at least one pre-ART PBMC samples. Everyone in the study who had HIV was treated in the United States. The sample is drawn from a study of long-term antiretroviral therapy in people with HIV. Study overall: Some samples came about a decade before the 2015 immediate-ART recommendation, and these were the earliest. Study-level results: HIV repertoires covered narrower CDR3 length ranges than controls did.

With 4 bases clipped from V and 7 bases from J, the junction kept 6 bases outside the gene matches. CDR3 length: 13 residues. From germline, CDR1 is LNHNV and CDR2 YYDKDF (reference sequence). They ran version v3.0 of the immunoSEQ assay at survey level. Sequencing was performed with immunoSEQ multiplex PCR; in TCRdb, only in-frame clones are kept and a portion is missing. The table includes 6,000 to 8,500 clones, roughly 70% detected once. The specimen was unsorted PBMCs, collected 0.1 years before starting antiretroviral therapy. The rearrangement uses TRBV15 and TRBJ1-1, with TRBD1 identical over 7 bases. The clonotype comes from a man younger than 35 with HIV. The CDR3 spells CATSKTGYDEAFF. The CDR3 bases are TGTGCCACCAGCAAGACAGGGTACGATGAAGCTTTCTTT.